Detailed here is one TCR beta chain. As yet, its antigen is unknown. Second-dose intervals near 4 or 12 weeks were combined. The CDR3 is 12 residues long. V was clipped by 3 bases and J by 4 bases, with 6 bases between them. Germline assignment: CDR1 DFQATT and CDR2 SNEGSKA (reference sequence). The source of the sample is a study of T cell responses to AZD1222 COVID-19 vaccine. Study-level findings and limits: CD4 TCRs linked to vaccination spanned spike, dominating at 160-218 and 743-854. Once two AZD1222 doses were given, Spike-specific TCR breadth and depth went up. Donor demographics were predominantly white British with a female majority; clonal diversity may be underestimated.

The method was immunoSEQ multiplex PCR; TCRdb's version includes in-frame clones alone and lacks a portion of them. The sample has about 110,000 clones; roughly 87% are singletons. The gene calls are TRBV20-1 and TRBJ2-2; unclear D gene. This clonotype was obtained from an adult who received the AZD1222 COVID-19 vaccine. Sequenced material: peripheral blood, taken 28 days after the second AZD1222 dose. In DNA form, the CDR3 reads TGCAGTGCTAGTATGGGCACCGGGGAGCTGTTTTTT. Protein: CSASMGTGELFF.